The next 17 T cell receptor beta chains were all read from a single sample in a study of T cell responses to AZD1222 COVID-19 vaccine. Assay used: immunoSEQ multiplex PCR; TCRdb lists only in-frame clones, some missing. The sample has roughly 97,000 clones, approximately 89% seen once. Sequenced material: peripheral blood, taken 28 days after the second dose of the MenACWY control vaccine. The receptor set was obtained from an adult who received the MenACWY meningococcal vaccine as a control.

This clone was observed once. The rearrangement links TRBV19 to TRBJ2-7; D remains unclear. V was pared by 7 bases and J by 0 bases, with 10 bases between. Germline loops: CDR1 LNHDA, CDR2 SQIVND (reference sequence). The CDR3 contains 13 residues. CDR3 in amino acids: CASKINLSYEQYF. CDR3 in DNA: TGTGCCAGTAAAATAAACCTCTCCTACGAGCAGTACTTC.

Here the CDR3 DNA reads TGTGCCAGCAGCCCGTTACAGGGACTGAACACTGAAGCTTTCTTT. This codes for CASSPLQGLNTEAFF. V is TRBV7-6 and J is TRBJ1-1; the D gene is possibly TRBD1 (6 bases). Germline CDR1 and CDR2: SGHVS and FNYEAQ. Trimming shortened V by 5 bases and J by 0 bases, and 13 bases separated the two germline ends. The CDR3 extends over 15 amino acids.

The table lists this clone with a count of one. CDR3 protein: CASSHLPGEGGYTF. In DNA form, the CDR3 reads TGTGCCAGCAGCCACTTGCCAGGGGAAGGGGGCTACACCTTC. The rearrangement joins TRBV7-2 to TRBJ1-2; D perhaps matches TRBD1 (6 bases). CDR1 and CDR2 (germline): SGHTA, FQGNSA. Trimming shortened V by 5 bases and J by 8 bases, and 18 bases separated the two germline ends. This CDR3 is 14 amino acids long.

The J gene is TRBJ2-3, the V gene TRBV9; possibly TRBD2 for D (7 bases). The CDR3 is 16 amino acids. Germline V gene data show CDR1 as SGDLS and CDR2 as YYNGEE. Trimming pared 4 bases from V and 3 bases from J, leaving 18 bases between. The CDR3 loop reads CASSPQGAGTTDTQYF. The DNA of the CDR3 is TGTGCCAGCAGCCCACAGGGAGCGGGGACTACAGATACGCAGTATTTT.

Only a few counts were recorded for this clone. The V and J genes are TRBV3-1 (or the pseudogene TRBV3-2) and TRBJ2-7; D unresolved. The CDR3 has 16 residues. Germline values: CDR1 LGHDT, CDR2 YNNKEL (reference sequence). V lost 1 base and J lost 0, with 13 bases in between. The DNA for the CDR3 is TGTGCCAGCAGCCAAGTCGTGACCACCAGCTCCTACGAGCAGTACTTC. Translating it yields CASSQVVTTSSYEQYF.

V gene TRBV19 combines with J gene TRBJ2-7; unclear D gene. CDR1 is LNHDA and CDR2 is SQIVND in the germline V gene (reference sequence). Trimming took 4 bases from V and 3 from J, leaving 7 bases between them. The CDR3 totals 12 residues. In nucleotides, the CDR3 is TGTGCCAGTAGTACTAGGGACTACGAGCAGTACTTC. Its protein is CASSTRDYEQYF.

This chain links TRBV5-4 with TRBJ2-1; 8 nucleotides line up with TRBD2. J was trimmed by 5 bases and V by 0 bases; bases with no gene match: 4. Germline CDR1 SGHNT, CDR2 YYREEE (reference sequence). This CDR3 contains 15 residues. The CDR3 DNA follows: TGTGCCAGCAGCTTGGGTGGGACTAGTGACAATGAGCAGTTCTTC. This codes for CASSLGGTSDNEQFF.

Regarding this clone: Relative to the germline gene, one junction end is altered; a read error may explain this. V is TRBV4-2 and J is TRBJ2-7; 14 bases fit TRBD2. CDR3 length: 14 amino acids. Germline V lookup: CDR1 LGHNA, CDR2 YNFKEQ. CDR3 bases: TGTGCCAGCAGCCCCTCCGGGACTAGCGGGGGCCGGCACTTC. It yields the protein CASSPSGTSGGRHF.

The J gene is TRBJ2-4, the V gene TRBV19; possibly TRBD1 for D (5 bases). This CDR3 is built from 14 residues. V was trimmed by 5 bases and J by 8 bases, leaving 16 bases between them. CDR1 is LNHDA, CDR2 SQIVND, per germline (reference sequence). CDR3 residues: CASSLRRDIDIQYF. CDR3 bases: TGTGCCAGTAGTCTCCGCAGGGATATAGACATTCAGTACTTC.

The chain carries TRBV3-1 (or the pseudogene TRBV3-2) and TRBJ2-5; D is uncertain. CDR1 is LGHDT and CDR2 is YNNKEL in the germline V gene (reference sequence). This CDR3 contains 12 residues. Trimming took off 4 bases at V and 7 bases at J, with 10 bases between the two ends. The CDR3 region is CASSRAHATQYF. For the CDR3, the DNA is TGTGCCAGCAGCCGAGCCCATGCGACCCAGTACTTC.

The V call is TRBV3-1 (or the pseudogene TRBV3-2), the J call TRBJ1-3; 10 positions agree with TRBD1. Germline CDR1 LGHDT, CDR2 YNNKEL (reference sequence). Unmatched junction bases numbered 20, after V lost 0 bases and J lost 0 bases. The CDR3 is 23 residues long. This CDR3 reads CASSQDPSDRGVKRLSSGNTIYF. The CDR3 coding sequence is TGTGCCAGCAGCCAAGATCCTTCGGACAGGGGGGTAAAGCGCCTCAGCTCTGGAAACACCATATATTTT.

This clone showed up just once. V gene TRBV18 combines with J gene TRBJ2-7; no definite D call. CDR3 size: 14 residues. Looked up from germline, CDR1 is KGHSH and CDR2 is LQKENI. Trimming removed 5 bases from V and 0 bases from J, with 11 bases in between. DNA for the CDR3: TGTGCCAGCTCATCCCCCCTTAGCTCCTACGAGCAGTACTTC. This translates into CASSSPLSSYEQYF. Full variable domain (missing parts from reference TRBV18 and TRBJ2-7): NAGVMQNPRHLVRRRGQEARLRCSPMKGHSHVYWYRQLPEEGLKFMVYLQKENIIDESGMPKERFSAEFPKEGPSILRIQQVVRGDSAAYFCASSSPLSSYEQYFGPGTRLTVT.

V and J are TRBV2 and TRBJ2-7; 10 bases agree with TRBD2. The germline V gene encodes CDR1 SNHLY and CDR2 FYNNEI. The CDR3 consists of 15 residues. V lost 2 bases, J lost 5 bases, and 6 bases stayed unmatched. CDR3 DNA: TGTGCCAGCAGTGAATTAGCGGGGGGACAAGACGAGCAGTACTTC. Translation: CASSELAGGQDEQYF.

This chain links TRBV7-3 with TRBJ2-7; D perhaps matches TRBD1 (6 bases). With 2 bases removed from V and 3 bases from J, the gap between germline ends came to 11 bases. This CDR3 spans 14 amino acids. The germline V gene has CDR1 SGHTA and CDR2 FQGTGA. In DNA, the CDR3 is TGTGCCAGCAGCTTATTAAGGGGGAACTACGAGCAGTACTTC. Its protein is CASSLLRGNYEQYF.

This chain connects TRBV28 to TRBJ1-5; D ambiguous. The CDR3 is 13 amino acids. Germline loops: CDR1 MDHEN, CDR2 SYDVKM. The V gene lost 5 bases and the J gene lost 6 bases, with 11 bases spanning the gap. This chain's CDR3 is CASSAPWGQPQHF. In DNA form, the CDR3 reads TGTGCCAGCAGTGCACCTTGGGGTCAGCCCCAGCATTTT.

The chain is built from TRBV18 and TRBJ2-7, with D tentatively TRBD1 or TRBD2 (6 bases each). Germline V gene lookup returns CDR1 KGHSH and CDR2 LQKENI. This CDR3 contains 13 residues. V was pared by 3 bases and J by 5 bases, with 11 bases between. The chain's CDR3 is CASSPGGEDEQYF. CDR3 nucleotide sequence: TGTGCCAGCTCACCCGGGGGCGAAGACGAGCAGTACTTC.

V and J are TRBV5-4 and TRBJ2-7, with 9 bases that match TRBD2. CDR1 SGHNT and CDR2 YYREEE come from the germline V gene (reference sequence). The CDR3 spans 15 residues. The junction had 5 bases not matched to a gene; V was cut back by 2 bases and J by 2 bases. CDR3 nucleotides: TGTGCCAGCAGCTTCGCTAGCGGGGCAACCTACGAGCAGTACTTC. Protein: CASSFASGATYEQYF.